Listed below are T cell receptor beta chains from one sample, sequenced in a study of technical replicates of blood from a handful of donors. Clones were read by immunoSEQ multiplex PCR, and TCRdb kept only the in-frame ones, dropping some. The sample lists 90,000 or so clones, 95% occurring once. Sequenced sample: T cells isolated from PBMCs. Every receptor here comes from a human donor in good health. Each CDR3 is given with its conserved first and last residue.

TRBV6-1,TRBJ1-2,CASSEGGQPYGYTF
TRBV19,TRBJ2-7,CASSTGGGVYEQYF
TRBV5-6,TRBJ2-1,CASSPGPLANEQFF
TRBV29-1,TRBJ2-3,CSVGRRDSTDTQYF
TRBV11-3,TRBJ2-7,CASSLVRAGGYEQYF
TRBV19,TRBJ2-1,CASSIGEAGYNEQFF
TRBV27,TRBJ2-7,CASSFSRGNEQYF
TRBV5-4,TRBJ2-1,CASSLAGGGNEQFF
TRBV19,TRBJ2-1,CASSSGSYNEQFF
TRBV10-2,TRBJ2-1,CAGRQRETDEQFF
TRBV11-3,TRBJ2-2,CASSSRLVSTGELFF
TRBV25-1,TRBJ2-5,CASAPGTQYF
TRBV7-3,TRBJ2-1,CASSLKGDRVSNEQFF
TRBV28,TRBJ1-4,CASSLSQGATEKLFF
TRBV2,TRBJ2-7,CASSVSRGRSDEQYF